Presented here are 16 T cell receptor beta chains from one specimen sequenced in a study of blood T cell repertoires in COVID-19. Assay used: immunoSEQ multiplex PCR; TCRdb lists only in-frame clones, some missing. Of around 260,000 clones in the sample, roughly 91% were seen once. Sequencing used peripheral blood. All receptors derive from a young man with acute or convalescent COVID-19.

V is TRBV6-6 and J is TRBJ2-3, with a tentative D call TRBD1 (5 bases). CDR1 and CDR2 (germline): MNHNY, SVGAGI (reference sequence). Between the trimmed V and J ends, which lost 2 bases and 2 bases, there was a span of 14 bases. There are 16 residues in the CDR3. CDR3 in amino acids: CASSYGDSFYTDTQYF. The CDR3 nucleotides are TGTGCCAGCAGTTACGGTGACAGCTTTTACACAGATACGCAGTATTTT.

The chain recombines TRBV7-9 with TRBJ1-2, with D tentatively TRBD1 (6 bases). The V and J ends lost 5 bases and 0 bases respectively, with 10 bases between them. The CDR3 length is 14 residues. From germline, CDR1 is SEHNR and CDR2 FQNEAQ (reference sequence). In DNA, the CDR3 is TGTGCCAGCAGCGGGGACACAGCTAACTATGGCTACACCTTC. Amino acid sequence: CASSGDTANYGYTF.

The V and J genes are TRBV18 and TRBJ2-2, with 12 bases matching TRBD2. J gave up 4 bases and V 3 bases, and 6 bases lay outside the gene matches. The CDR3 is 17 residues long. Looked up from germline, CDR1 is KGHSH and CDR2 is LQKENI. The chain's CDR3 is CASSPRTSGATTGELFF. In nucleotides, the CDR3 is TGTGCCAGCTCACCCAGGACTAGCGGGGCTACCACCGGGGAGCTGTTTTTT.

The chain is built from TRBV19 and TRBJ2-1, with D perhaps matching TRBD2 (6 bases). Germline CDR1 and CDR2: LNHDA and SQIVND (reference sequence). This CDR3 has 15 amino acids. V gave up 3 bases and J gave up 4 bases, with 13 bases separating them. DNA for the CDR3: TGTGCCAGTAGTATTGTCGGGGGTGGGTACAATGAGCAGTTCTTC. This codes for CASSIVGGGYNEQFF.

The rearrangement joins TRBV13 to TRBJ2-1; tentatively, D is TRBD2 (5 bases). Germline CDR1 is PRHDT and CDR2 is FYEKMQ (reference sequence). Trimming cost V 5 bases and J 10 bases, with 15 bases left between them. The CDR3 is made up of 13 amino acids. CDR3 sequence: CASSRPPSSEQFF. The CDR3 DNA follows: TGTGCCAGCAGCCGCCCTCCTAGCAGCGAGCAGTTCTTC.

The V gene is TRBV3-1 (or the pseudogene TRBV3-2), the J gene TRBJ1-6, with a weak D call TRBD1 (5 bases). CDR1 is LGHDT, CDR2 YNNKEL, per germline (reference sequence). The CDR3 runs to 14 residues. V was trimmed by 0 bases and J by 9 bases, leaving 9 bases between them. The CDR3 here is CASSQEQVGSPLHF. For the CDR3, the DNA is TGTGCCAGCAGCCAAGAACAGGTGGGTTCACCCCTCCACTTT.

The V gene is TRBV30, the J gene TRBJ2-2; weak D call: TRBD1 (5 bases). Germline CDR1 and CDR2: GTSNPN and SVGIG (reference sequence). The ends were cut back, 0 bases at V and 1 base at J, with 9 bases in the middle. The CDR3 consists of 15 residues. The CDR3 is CAWSVGHVNTGELFF. The CDR3 DNA is TGTGCCTGGAGTGTCGGACATGTGAACACCGGGGAGCTGTTTTTT.

The chain combines TRBV30 with TRBJ2-7; the match to TRBD1 covers 7 bases. The CDR3 length is 15 residues. V lost 4 bases, J lost 1 base, and 10 bases stayed unmatched. The germline CDR1 and CDR2 sequences are GTSNPN and SVGIG (reference sequence). CDR3 loop: CAWTKVGQVSYEQYF. CDR3 DNA sequence: TGTGCCTGGACTAAAGTTGGACAGGTTTCCTACGAGCAGTACTTC.

V and J are TRBV29-1 and TRBJ1-1; D remains unclear. Trimming took 3 bases from V and 5 from J, leaving 13 bases between them. This CDR3 spans 13 amino acids. The germline gives CDR1 SQVTM, CDR2 ANQGSEA. CDR3: CSVEVGRETEAFF. CDR3 in DNA: TGCAGCGTTGAGGTGGGGAGAGAAACTGAAGCTTTCTTT.

V usage is TRBV4-1 and J usage is TRBJ2-1, with TRBD1 matching 10 bases. After removal of 4 bases from V and 6 bases from J, the junction contained 6 bases not matched to a gene. Looked up from germline, CDR1 is MGHRA and CDR2 is YSYEKL. This CDR3 is built from 15 residues. CDR3 nucleotide sequence: TGCGCCAGCAGCCCCGGGGGACAGGGGATCAATGAGCAGTTCTTC. This sequence encodes CASSPGGQGINEQFF.

The chain joins TRBV6-5 to TRBJ2-6; perhaps TRBD1 as D (6 bases). This CDR3 has 15 amino acids. The germline V and J ends were trimmed by 6 bases and 2 bases, with 11 bases remaining between them. Per the germline V gene, CDR1 is MNHEY and CDR2 is SVGAGI. The CDR3 coding sequence is TGTGCCAGCAGAACAGGGACGGCTGGGGCCAACGTCCTGACTTTC. It yields the protein CASRTGTAGANVLTF.

The genes are TRBV2 and TRBJ2-5; D is unresolved. Trimming cost V 8 bases and J 7 bases, with 8 bases left between them. CDR1 SNHLY and CDR2 FYNNEI come from the germline V gene. There are 10 residues in the CDR3. The CDR3: CASQARTQYF. The CDR3 region has the DNA TGTGCCAGCCAGGCGCGGACCCAGTACTTC.

This clone has a single count. The V and J genes are TRBV6-5 and TRBJ1-4; possibly TRBD1 for D (5 bases). The CDR3 is 13 amino acids. Trimming pared 6 bases from V and 6 bases from J, leaving 11 bases between. Germline lookup yields CDR1 MNHEY and CDR2 SVGAGI. The CDR3, as DNA: TGTGCCAGCAGCAGGGTAGAATATGAAAAACTGTTTTTT. As protein: CASSRVEYEKLFF.

This clone was seen just once. The chain uses TRBV7-8 and TRBJ1-4; TRBD1 might be the D (6 bases). The CDR3 totals 17 residues. Germline loops: CDR1 SGHVS, CDR2 FQNEAQ. V lost 2 bases and J lost 4, with 17 bases in between. The CDR3 is CASSLRIWTARNEKLFF. The DNA for the CDR3 is TGTGCCAGCAGCTTACGAATATGGACAGCACGTAATGAAAAACTGTTTTTT.

This chain links TRBV3-1 (or the pseudogene TRBV3-2) with TRBJ1-1, with 7 bases fitting TRBD1. Germline V gene lookup returns CDR1 LGHDT and CDR2 YNNKEL (reference sequence). J was trimmed by 9 bases and V by 4 bases; bases with no gene match: 5. This CDR3 is built from 12 residues. This CDR3 reads CASSPQGTKAFF. The CDR3 DNA sequence: TGTGCCAGCAGCCCACAGGGGACCAAAGCTTTCTTT.

This clone was counted between two and nine times. The V and J genes are TRBV12-5 and TRBJ1-1; unclear D gene. V lost 0 bases to trimming and J lost 0 bases, with 14 bases between them. CDR1 is LGHNT and CDR2 is FRNRAP in the germline V gene. The CDR3 totals 17 residues. The CDR3 sequence: CASGLVTAETMNTEAFF. The CDR3 coding sequence is TGTGCTAGTGGTTTGGTAACCGCAGAAACTATGAACACTGAAGCTTTCTTT.